This T cell receptor (beta chain) was identified during a study of T-cell reconstitution after alpha-beta-depleted transplantation in children. General study findings and limits: Certain patients had high TCRbeta diversity at day 60, and it came from recipient T cells and thymic progenitors that survived. Several hundred expanded graft clones reportedly supplied alpha-beta T cells about two months after transplant. T-cell counts and diversity were attributed mostly to newly produced T cells one year after transplant.

CDR3 size: 16 residues. Deletions cut 4 bases from V and 0 bases from J, with 12 bases between. As it was prepared, the TCRbeta library received unique molecular identifiers. TCRdb analysed the PCR reads with MiXCR anew, one entry per CDR3 protein. Of fewer than 350,000 distinct CDR3 sequences listed, over 7% are singletons. This clonotype was found many times. Its specificity is not known. The source of this sequence is a female patient younger than 10 who had a stem cell transplant for Fanconi anemia, so the T cells may come from the graft donor. Sequences were derived from peripheral blood, sampled 360 days after TCRalphabeta/CD19-depleted stem cell transplant. This chain uses TRBV12-3 or TRBV12-4 with TRBJ2-2, with D possibly TRBD2 on 6 matching bases. The CDR3 loop is CASSWAGTSNTGELFF. The DNA for the CDR3 is TGTGCCAGCAGTTGGGCGGGGACTTCGAACACCGGGGAGCTGTTTTTT.